The source of this T cell receptor beta chain is a study of tumour-infiltrating T cells in Burkitt lymphoma. Study background: Repertoire clonality predicted overall and progression-free survival.

V gave up 6 bases and J gave up 7 bases; unmatched junction bases: 7. Germline V CDR1 and CDR2: MNHEY, SMNVEV (reference sequence). The CDR3 spans 14 residues. TCRdb keeps only in-frame clones here, not all; method: immunoSEQ multiplex PCR. The sample lists around 15,000 clones, more than 65% occurring once. Material: tumor tissue. The receptor comes from a human donor with diffuse large B-cell lymphoma. This chain uses TRBV27 with TRBJ1-4; 8 positions match TRBD1. DNA for the CDR3: TGTGCCAGCAGGGAACAGGGGGTTCGTGAAAAACTGTTTTTT. Translation gives CASREQGVREKLFF.